This TCR beta chain is drawn from a study of blood T cell repertoires in COVID-19. About the research overall: Italy, Spain and the United States were the sources of the convalescent and acute COVID-19 samples.

Authors' processing steps: Reference gene primer amplification gave nucleated cell count estimates. Some clones are missing from TCRdb's copy, which holds only in-frame ones; the method was immunoSEQ multiplex PCR. That table supplies the V and J calls and clone size; D and trimming were determined from the DNA. The sample contains 50,000 to 65,000 clones, roughly 80% of which appear only once. Germline V CDR1 and CDR2: MNHNS, SASEGT. Trimming took off 3 bases at V and 0 bases at J, with 9 bases between the two ends. This CDR3 contains 14 residues. Patients of the Seattle cohort, enrolled during active infection, were followed longitudinally.

Input material: peripheral blood. The source is a man aged 60-69 years with COVID-19, enrolled during active disease. This sequence joins TRBV6-1 and TRBJ2-7; D might be TRBD2 (5 bases). This chain's CDR3 is CASSEGSASYEQYF. The CDR3 coding sequence is TGTGCCAGCAGTGAGGGTAGCGCCTCCTACGAGCAGTACTTC.